The clone carrying this T cell receptor (beta chain) is a singleton in its sample. Its antigen is currently unknown. V dropped 5 bases and J dropped 8; count of bases not matched to a gene: 18. The CDR3 runs 17 residues. Alongside a J-beta primer mix, a sample-barcoded 5' primer served in a second PCR lasting roughly 7 to 11 cycles. TCRdb reanalysed the 5' RACE reads using MiXCR and keeps one entry per CDR3 protein. The sample includes about a million distinct CDR3 sequences, 35% to 40% of them seen just once. These data are taken from a study of blood T cells in healthy people across ages. Study results and limitations: More naive CD4+ cells and higher diversity marked long-lived donors relative to aged donors.

The sequencing input was blood. The chain employs TRBV12-3 or TRBV12-4 and TRBJ1-5, with TRBD1 matching 7 bases. The TCR sequence derives from a man between 18 and 35 years old in good health. DNA for the CDR3: TGTGCCAGCAGTCCCGGGTATGAGGGACAGAGAAATGAGCCCCAGCATTTT. Its translation: CASSPGYEGQRNEPQHF.